Presented here are 2 T cell receptor beta chains from one specimen sequenced in a study of cytomegalovirus exposure and HLA in healthy donors. The study ran its PCR with 60 Vbeta and 13 Jbeta primers. Repertoires were generated with immunoSEQ multiplex PCR, while TCRdb's copy carries only in-frame clones and drops some. The table lists 80,000 to 100,000 clones, 73% of them singletons. Sequencing used PBMCs. The receptors derive from a middle-aged man in good health and CMV-seronegative.

The CDR3 DNA reads TGCAGCGTTGGTGTAGGGGCCAATTCACCCCTCCACTTT. Residues: CSVGVGANSPLHF. The chain couples TRBV29-1 to TRBJ1-6; D might be TRBD1 (5 bases). CDR3 size: 13 residues. The ends were cut back, 4 bases at V and 7 bases at J, with 11 bases in the middle. Per the germline V gene, CDR1 is SQVTM and CDR2 is ANQGSEA. The full variable domain, its missing parts supplied by reference TRBV29-1 and TRBJ1-6, is SAVISQKPSRDICQRGTSLTIQCQVDSQVTMMFWYRQQPGQSLTLIATANQGSEATYESGFVIDKFPISRPNLTFSTLTVSNMSPEDSSIYLCSVGVGANSPLHFGNGTRLTVT.

V usage is TRBV9 and J usage is TRBJ2-3; 9 bases align to TRBD2. CDR3 length: 15 residues. J gave up 6 bases and V 2 bases, and 7 bases lay outside the gene matches. CDR1 SGDLS and CDR2 YYNGEE come from the germline V gene. The CDR3 coding sequence is TGTGCCAGCAGCGTTACGGCGGGGGGGCCGGATACGCAGTATTTT. It encodes CASSVTAGGPDTQYF.